The entry that follows covers one T cell receptor beta chain sequence. The data belong to a study of blood T cell repertoires in COVID-19. Across the whole study: COVID-19 samples from acute and convalescent phases originated in the United States, Italy and Spain. PBMCs, B-cell-depleted T cells, or T cells provided the cDNA or gDNA that made up the material.

Authors' methods: Estimated nucleated cell counts came from reference gene primer amplification. Sequenced by immunoSEQ multiplex PCR; TCRdb stores in-frame clones only, minus some. V and J calls and clone size are those listed in that table; D and trimming were worked out from the DNA. The sample lists 250,000 to 350,000 clones, about four fifths occurring once. Seattle's cohort entered during active infection and was followed longitudinally. This clonotype was sampled from a human donor with COVID-19, enrolled during active disease. The donor label of this sample is uncertain. Sequences were obtained from peripheral blood.

CDR3 bases: TGTGCCAGTAGTATAGATAGGCCCGGACTAGAGACCCAGTACTTC. This codes for CASSIDRPGLETQYF. The chain joins TRBV19 to TRBJ2-5, with D perhaps matching TRBD2 (5 bases). Germline assignment: CDR1 LNHDA and CDR2 SQIVND (reference sequence). V lost 0 bases, J lost 4 bases, and 12 bases lay in between. The CDR3 contains 15 residues.